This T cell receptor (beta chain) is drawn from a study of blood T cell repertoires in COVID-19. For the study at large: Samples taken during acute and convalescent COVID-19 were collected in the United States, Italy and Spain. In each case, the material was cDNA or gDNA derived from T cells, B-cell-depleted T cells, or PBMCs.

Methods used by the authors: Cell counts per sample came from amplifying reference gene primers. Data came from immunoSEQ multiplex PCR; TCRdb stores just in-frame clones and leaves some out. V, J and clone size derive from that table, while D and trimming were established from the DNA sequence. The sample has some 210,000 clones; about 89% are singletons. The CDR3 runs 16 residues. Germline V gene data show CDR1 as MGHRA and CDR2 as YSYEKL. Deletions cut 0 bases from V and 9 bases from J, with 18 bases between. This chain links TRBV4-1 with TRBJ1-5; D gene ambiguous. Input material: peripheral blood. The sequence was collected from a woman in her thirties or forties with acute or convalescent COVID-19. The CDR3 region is CASSQEETGWNVPQHF. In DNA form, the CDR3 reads TGCGCCAGCAGCCAAGAGGAAACGGGATGGAACGTGCCCCAGCATTTT.